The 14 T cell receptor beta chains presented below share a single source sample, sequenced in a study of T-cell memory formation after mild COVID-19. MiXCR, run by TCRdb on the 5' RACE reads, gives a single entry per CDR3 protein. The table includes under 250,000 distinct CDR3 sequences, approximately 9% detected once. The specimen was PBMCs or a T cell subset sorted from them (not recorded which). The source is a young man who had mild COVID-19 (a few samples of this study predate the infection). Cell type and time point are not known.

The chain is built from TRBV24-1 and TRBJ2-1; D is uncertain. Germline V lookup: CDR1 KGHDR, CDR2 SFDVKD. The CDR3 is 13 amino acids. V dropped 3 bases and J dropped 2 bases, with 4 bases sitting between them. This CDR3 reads CATSDGAYNEQFF. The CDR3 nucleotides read TGTGCCACCAGTGATGGAGCCTACAATGAGCAGTTCTTC.

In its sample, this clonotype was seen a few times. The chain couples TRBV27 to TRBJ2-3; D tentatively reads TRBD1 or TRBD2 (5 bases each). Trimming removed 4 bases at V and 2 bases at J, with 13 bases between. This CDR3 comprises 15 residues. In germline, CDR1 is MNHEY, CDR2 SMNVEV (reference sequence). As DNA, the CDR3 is TGTGCCAGCAGTTGGGGACGGGCTTTCACAGATACGCAGTATTTT. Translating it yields CASSWGRAFTDTQYF.

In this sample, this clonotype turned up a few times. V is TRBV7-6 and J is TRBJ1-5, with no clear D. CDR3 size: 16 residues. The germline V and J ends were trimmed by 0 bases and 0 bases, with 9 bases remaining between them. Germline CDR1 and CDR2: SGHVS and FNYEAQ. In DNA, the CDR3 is TGTGCCAGCAGCTTAGCCGGGAGGCTTAGCAATCAGCCCCAGCATTTT. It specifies CASSLAGRLSNQPQHF.

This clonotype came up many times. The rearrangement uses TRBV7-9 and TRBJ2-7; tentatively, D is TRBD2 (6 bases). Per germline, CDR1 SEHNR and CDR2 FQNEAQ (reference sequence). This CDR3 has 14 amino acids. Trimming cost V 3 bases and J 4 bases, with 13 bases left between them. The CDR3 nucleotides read TGTGCCAGCAGCTTTCTGGAGGGAGAGTACGAGCAGTACGTC. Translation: CASSFLEGEYEQYV.

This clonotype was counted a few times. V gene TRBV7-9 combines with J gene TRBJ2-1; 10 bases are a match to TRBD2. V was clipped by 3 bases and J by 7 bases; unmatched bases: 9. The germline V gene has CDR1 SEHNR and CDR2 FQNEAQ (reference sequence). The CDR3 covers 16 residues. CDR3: CASSFHTSGAGNEQFF. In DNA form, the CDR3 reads TGTGCCAGCAGCTTCCACACTAGCGGGGCGGGGAATGAGCAGTTCTTC. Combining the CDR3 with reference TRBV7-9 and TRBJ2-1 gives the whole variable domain DTGVSQNPRHKITKRGQNVTFRCDPISEHNRLYWYRQTLGQGPEFLTYFQNEAQLEKSRLLSDRFSAERPKGSFSTLEIQRTEQGDSAMYLCASSFHTSGAGNEQFFGPGTRLTVL.

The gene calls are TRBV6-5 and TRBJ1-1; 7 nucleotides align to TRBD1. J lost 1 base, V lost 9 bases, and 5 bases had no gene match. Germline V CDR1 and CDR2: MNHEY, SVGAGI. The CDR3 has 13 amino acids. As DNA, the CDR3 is TGTGCCAGTCACAGGGGAAAGAACACTGAAGCTTTCTTT. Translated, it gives CASHRGKNTEAFF.

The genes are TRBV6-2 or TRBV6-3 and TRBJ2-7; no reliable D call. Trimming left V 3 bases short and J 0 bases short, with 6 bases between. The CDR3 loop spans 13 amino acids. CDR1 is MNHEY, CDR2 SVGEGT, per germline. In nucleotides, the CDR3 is TGTGCCAGCAGTTATGTCCGCTCCTACGAGCAGTACTTC. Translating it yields CASSYVRSYEQYF.

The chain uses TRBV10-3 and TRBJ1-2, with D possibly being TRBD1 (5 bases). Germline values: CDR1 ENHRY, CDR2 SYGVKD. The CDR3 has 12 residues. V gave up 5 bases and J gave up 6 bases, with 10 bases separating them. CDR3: CAISSTGHGYTF. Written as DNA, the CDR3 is TGTGCCATCAGTTCGACGGGGCATGGCTACACCTTC.

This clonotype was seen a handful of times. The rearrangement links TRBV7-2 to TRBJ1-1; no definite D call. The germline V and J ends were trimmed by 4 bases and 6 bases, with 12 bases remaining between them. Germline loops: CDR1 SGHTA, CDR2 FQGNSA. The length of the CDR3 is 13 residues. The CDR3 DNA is TGTGCCAGCAGCTCCCAACGTACGGCTGAAGCTTTCTTT. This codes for CASSSQRTAEAFF.

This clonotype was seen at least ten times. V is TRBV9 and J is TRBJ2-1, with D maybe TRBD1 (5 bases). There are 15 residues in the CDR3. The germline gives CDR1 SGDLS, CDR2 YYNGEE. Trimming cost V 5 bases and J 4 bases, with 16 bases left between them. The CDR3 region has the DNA TGTGCCAGCAGGGGTGTAGGGGCGGAATACAATGAGCAGTTCTTC. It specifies CASRGVGAEYNEQFF.

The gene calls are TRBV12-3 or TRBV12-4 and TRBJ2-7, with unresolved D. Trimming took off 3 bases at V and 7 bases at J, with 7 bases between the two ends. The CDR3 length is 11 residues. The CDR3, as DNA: TGTGCCAGCAGTTTTCTTGGAGAGCAGTACTTC. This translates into CASSFLGEQYF.

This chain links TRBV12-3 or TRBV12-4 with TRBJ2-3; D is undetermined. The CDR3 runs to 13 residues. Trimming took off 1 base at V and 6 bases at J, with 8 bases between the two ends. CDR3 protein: CASSLVPPDTQYF. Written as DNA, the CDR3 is TGTGCCAGCAGTTTAGTCCCGCCCGATACGCAGTATTTT.

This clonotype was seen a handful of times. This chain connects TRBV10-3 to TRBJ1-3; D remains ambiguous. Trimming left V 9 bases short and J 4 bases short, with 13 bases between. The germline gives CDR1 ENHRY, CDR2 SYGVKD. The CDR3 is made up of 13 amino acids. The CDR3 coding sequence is TGTGCCATATGGAGTGTCTCAGGAAACACCATATATTTT. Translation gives CAIWSVSGNTIYF.

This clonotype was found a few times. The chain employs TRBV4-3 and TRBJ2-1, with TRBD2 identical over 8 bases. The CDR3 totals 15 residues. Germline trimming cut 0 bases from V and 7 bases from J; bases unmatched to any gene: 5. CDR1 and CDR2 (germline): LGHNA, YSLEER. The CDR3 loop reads CASSQDGTRWNEQFF. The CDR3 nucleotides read TGCGCCAGCAGCCAAGACGGGACTAGATGGAATGAGCAGTTCTTC.